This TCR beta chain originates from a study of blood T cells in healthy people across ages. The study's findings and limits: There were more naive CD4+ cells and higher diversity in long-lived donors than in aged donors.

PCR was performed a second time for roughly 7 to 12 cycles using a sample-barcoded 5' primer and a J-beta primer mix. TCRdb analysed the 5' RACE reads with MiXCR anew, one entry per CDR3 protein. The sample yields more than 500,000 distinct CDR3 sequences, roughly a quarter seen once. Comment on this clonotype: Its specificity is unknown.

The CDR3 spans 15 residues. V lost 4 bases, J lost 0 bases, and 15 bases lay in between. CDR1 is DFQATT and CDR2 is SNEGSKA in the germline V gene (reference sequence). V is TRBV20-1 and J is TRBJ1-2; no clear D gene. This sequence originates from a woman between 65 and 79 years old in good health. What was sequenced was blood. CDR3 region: CSANRGGWTNYGYTF. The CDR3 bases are TGCAGTGCTAACCGGGGAGGGTGGACTAACTATGGCTACACCTTC.